The rows below give T cell receptor beta chains drawn from one sample of a study of cytomegalovirus exposure and HLA in healthy donors. Generated by immunoSEQ multiplex PCR, the TCRdb table keeps only in-frame clones and is missing some. The ten top clones account for 2% to 2.5%, within a sample of some 120,000 clones. The sample taken for sequencing was PBMCs. These receptors all stem from a middle-aged man in good health and CMV-seronegative. CDR3s include the opening cysteine and the closing phenylalanine or tryptophan. The D gene is left open where the match is weak.

V gene	J gene	D gene	CDR3 DNA	CDR3 protein
TRBV5-8	TRBJ2-5	-	TGTGCCAGCAGCCTCCAGGGTTTTTTGAAGACCCAGTACTTC	CASSLQGFLKTQYF
TRBV6-5	TRBJ1-2	TRBD1	TGTGCCAGCAGCCCGGGACAGGGAGTTGGCTACACCTTC	CASSPGQGVGYTF
TRBV30	TRBJ2-5	-	TGTGCCTGGAGAATGACAGGGTGGTCTCGGGAGCAGTACTTC	CAWRMTGWSREQYF
TRBV30	TRBJ1-1	-	TGTGCCTGGAACCTGGCGAGGGTGAACACTGAAGCTTTCTTT	CAWNLARVNTEAFF
TRBV2	TRBJ1-2	-	TGTGCCAGCCTCTCGGGGAGGGGCTCCCCTTGGGGCTACACCTTC	CASLSGRGSPWGYTF
TRBV25-1	TRBJ2-7	TRBD2	TGTGCCAGCAGTGAAGGCGGCCGGGGACTAGCGGGAGGCTACGAGCAGTACTTC	CASSEGGRGLAGGYEQYF
TRBV28	TRBJ1-4	-	TGTGCCAGCAGTTTAACAGACGCAACTAATGAAAAACTGTTTTTT	CASSLTDATNEKLFF
TRBV5-1	TRBJ2-1	-	TGCGCCAGCAGCGAGAGCAGGGCCTACAATGAGCAGTTCTTC	CASSESRAYNEQFF
TRBV2	TRBJ2-3	-	TGTGCCAGCAGTGAAGCCGGGACTGAATACACAGATACGCAGTATTTT	CASSEAGTEYTDTQYF
TRBV7-9	TRBJ1-1	TRBD1	TGTGCCAGCAGCAGAAGGACAGGGCTGAACACTGAAGCTTTCTTT	CASSRRTGLNTEAFF
TRBV5-1	TRBJ2-1	TRBD2	TGCGCCAGCACCCGGGGGGGGGCTGTAGCGGGAAGCTCCTACAATGAGCAGTTCTTC	CASTRGGAVAGSSYNEQFF
TRBV11-3	TRBJ2-2	-	TGTGCCAGCAGCTTGGACATATCGAACACCGGGGAGCTGTTTTTT	CASSLDISNTGELFF
TRBV4-1	TRBJ1-2	-	TGCGCCAGCTCCCCAACCCTTCCGGGACTTCTTAACTATGGCTACACCTTC	CASSPTLPGLLNYGYTF
TRBV6-6	TRBJ2-2	TRBD2	TGTGCCAGCAGTTATGGGACTATCACCGGGGAGCTGTTTTTT	CASSYGTITGELFF
TRBV4-1	TRBJ2-2	-	TGCGCCAGCAGCCAAGTTCTAACTACCGGGGAGCTGTTTTTT	CASSQVLTTGELFF
TRBV5-8	TRBJ2-3	TRBD1	TGTGCCAGCGGACATTCCGGGACAGGGCGCACAGATACGCAGTATTTT	CASGHSGTGRTDTQYF
TRBV19	TRBJ2-7	-	TGTGCCAGTACGGGTGGGTACGAGCAGTACTTC	CASTGGYEQYF
TRBV11-2	TRBJ2-2	-	TGTGCCAGCAGCTATAAAGGGGGCGCGGGGACCGGGGAGCTGTTTTTT	CASSYKGGAGTGELFF
TRBV7-3	TRBJ2-1	TRBD2	TGTGCCAGCAGCCCCGGACTAGCGGGAGTTGTTGAGCAGTTCTTC	CASSPGLAGVVEQFF